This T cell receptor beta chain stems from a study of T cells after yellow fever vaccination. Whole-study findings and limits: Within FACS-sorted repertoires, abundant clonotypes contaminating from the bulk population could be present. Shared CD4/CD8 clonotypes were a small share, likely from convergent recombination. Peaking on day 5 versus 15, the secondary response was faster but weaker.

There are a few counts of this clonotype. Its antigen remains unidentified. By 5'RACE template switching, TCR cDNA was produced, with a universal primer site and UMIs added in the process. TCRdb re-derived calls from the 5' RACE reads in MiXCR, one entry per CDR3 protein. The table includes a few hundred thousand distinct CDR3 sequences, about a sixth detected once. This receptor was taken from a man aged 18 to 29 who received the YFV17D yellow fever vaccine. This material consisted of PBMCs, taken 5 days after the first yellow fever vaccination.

The CDR3 DNA reads TGTGCCACCAGCCGGAATTCACCCCTCCACTTT. As protein: CATSRNSPLHF. The chain links TRBV15 to TRBJ1-6; D remains unclear. This CDR3 spans 11 amino acids. Trimming pared 5 bases from V and 7 bases from J, leaving 3 bases between. In germline, CDR1 is LNHNV, CDR2 YYDKDF (reference sequence).